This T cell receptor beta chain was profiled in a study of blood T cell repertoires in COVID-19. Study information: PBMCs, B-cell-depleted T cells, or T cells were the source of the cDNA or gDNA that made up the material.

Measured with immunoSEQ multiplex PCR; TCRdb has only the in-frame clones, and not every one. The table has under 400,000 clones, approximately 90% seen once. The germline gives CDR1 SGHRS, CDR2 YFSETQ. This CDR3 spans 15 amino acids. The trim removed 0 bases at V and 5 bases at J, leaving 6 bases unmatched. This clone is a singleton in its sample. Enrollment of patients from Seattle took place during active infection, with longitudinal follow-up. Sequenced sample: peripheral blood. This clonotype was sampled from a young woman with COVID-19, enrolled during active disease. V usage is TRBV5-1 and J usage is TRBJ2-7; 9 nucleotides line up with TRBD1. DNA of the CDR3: TGCGCCAGCAGCTTGGCCGGGACAGGGATCGACGAGCAGTACTTC. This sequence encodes CASSLAGTGIDEQYF.